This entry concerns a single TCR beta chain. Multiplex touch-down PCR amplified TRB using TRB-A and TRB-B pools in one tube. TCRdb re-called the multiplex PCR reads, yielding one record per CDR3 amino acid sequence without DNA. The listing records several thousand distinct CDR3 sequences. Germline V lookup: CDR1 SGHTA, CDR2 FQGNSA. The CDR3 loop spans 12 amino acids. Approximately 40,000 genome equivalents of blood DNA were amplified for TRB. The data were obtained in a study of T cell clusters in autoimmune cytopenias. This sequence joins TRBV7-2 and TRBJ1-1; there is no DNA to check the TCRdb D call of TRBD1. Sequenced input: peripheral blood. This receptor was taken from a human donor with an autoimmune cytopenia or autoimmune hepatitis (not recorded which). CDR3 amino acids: CASSLGGQVAFF.